This TCR beta chain emerged from a study of post-analysis software for immune sequencing data. Study findings and constraints: Among multiple sclerosis patients, normalized Chao1 diversity was significantly below that of controls. When the samples were clustered directly with F measure, those that had been prepared in the same batch showed strong co-clustering. Roughly five TRBV segments were significantly more frequent in patients than in controls. TRBV5-6, TRBV5-1 and TRBV20-1 were among these segments.

The germline CDR1 and CDR2 sequences are MNHEY and SMNVEV (reference sequence). Trimming pared 0 bases from V and 1 base from J, leaving 19 bases between. The CDR3 sequence is 19 residues long. This clonotype showed up just a few times. Its target is not known. The authors incorporated unique molecular identifiers into the TCR beta cDNA libraries. TCRdb fed the PCR reads into MiXCR, producing one record per CDR3 protein. The table includes about 820,000 distinct CDR3 sequences, around 53% detected once. The receptor was isolated from a girl aged 10 to 17 with multiple sclerosis. The sequenced sample was blood. The V gene is TRBV27, the J gene TRBJ2-1; unclear D gene. CDR3 loop: CASSLSVGPGGPSYNEQFF. The CDR3 DNA follows: TGTGCCAGCAGTTTATCGGTCGGGCCTGGTGGCCCTTCCTACAATGAGCAGTTCTTC.